This TCR beta chain was obtained from a study of cytomegalovirus exposure and HLA in healthy donors. Findings and caveats of the study: TCR clusters originating in the first cohort tended to co-occur in the 110 or so validation repertoires, according to a later analysis. Whilst most TCR sequences proved rare, a subset of public TCRs occurred across many donors. TCR beta chains numbering some 160 were designated cytomegalovirus-associated. CMV antigen specificity of three CMV-associated chains was confirmed in vitro.

The assay was immunoSEQ multiplex PCR, and TCRdb's table has in-frame clones only and misses some. The sample records about 79,000 clones, more than 85% being singletons. Regarding this clone: Its cognate antigen is unknown.

The CDR3 extends over 21 amino acids. The germline gives CDR1 SGHRS, CDR2 YFSETQ. V lost 3 bases to trimming and J lost 0 bases; unmatched junction nucleotides: 15. The specimen was PBMCs. This TCR was sampled from a woman under 40 in good health and CMV-seronegative. J is TRBJ2-1 and V is TRBV5-1; 13 nucleotides line up with TRBD2. This CDR3 is CASSSRNETSGGPYSYNEQFF. DNA for the CDR3: TGCGCCAGCAGCTCGCGTAATGAGACTAGCGGGGGGCCCTACTCCTACAATGAGCAGTTCTTC.